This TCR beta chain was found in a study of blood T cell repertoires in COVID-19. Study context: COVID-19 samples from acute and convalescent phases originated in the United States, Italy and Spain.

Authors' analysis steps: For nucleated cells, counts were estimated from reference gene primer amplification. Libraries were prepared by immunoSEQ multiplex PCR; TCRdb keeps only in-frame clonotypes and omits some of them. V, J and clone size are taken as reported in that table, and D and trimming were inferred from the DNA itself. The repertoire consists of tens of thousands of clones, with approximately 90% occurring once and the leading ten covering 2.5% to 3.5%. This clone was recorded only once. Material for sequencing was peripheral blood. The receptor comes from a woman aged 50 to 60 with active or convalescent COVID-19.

The CDR3 coding sequence is TGTGCTAGTGGTTTGGACCTCCGGGACAGGGGGCTTGGCGGGGAGCTGTTTTTT. It translates to CASGLDLRDRGLGGELFF. This rearrangement joins TRBV12-5 to TRBJ2-2; 12 bases agree with TRBD1. The CDR3 is made up of 18 amino acids. Trimming cost V 1 base and J 7 bases; bases outside gene matches: 10. Germline V gene data show CDR1 as LGHNT and CDR2 as FRNRAP. Full variable domain (rest looked up from reference TRBV12-5 and TRBJ2-2): DARVTQTPRHKVTEMGQEVTMRCQPILGHNTVFWYRQTMMQGLELLAYFRNRAPLDDSGMPKDRFSAEMPDATLATLKIQPSEPRDSAVYFCASGLDLRDRGLGGELFFGEGSRLTVL.